A single sample is the source of the 16 T cell receptor beta chains below, sequenced in a study of cytomegalovirus exposure and HLA in healthy donors. Use of 60 Vbeta and 13 Jbeta primers characterized the PCR. Method: immunoSEQ multiplex PCR; TCRdb's copy keeps in-frame clones and lacks some. This table has about 130,000 clones, approximately 84% appearing once. What was sequenced was PBMCs. Source of these receptors: a boy aged 2 to 10 in good health and CMV-seronegative.

V and J are TRBV19 and TRBJ2-1, with TRBD2 identical over 8 bases. The CDR3 length is 18 residues. Per the germline V gene, CDR1 is LNHDA and CDR2 is SQIVND (reference sequence). Trimming at V came to 4 bases and at J to 3 bases, leaving 14 bases not matched to a gene. This chain's CDR3 is CASSSIAGTIISYNEQFF. CDR3 in DNA: TGTGCCAGTAGTAGTATAGCGGGGACTATTATTAGCTACAATGAGCAGTTCTTC.

In its sample, this clone was seen once. V usage is TRBV27 and J usage is TRBJ2-6; D may be TRBD1 (5 bases). V shed 3 bases and J shed 2 bases, with 23 bases lying between them. CDR3 length: 20 residues. Germline lookup yields CDR1 MNHEY and CDR2 SMNVEV (reference sequence). CDR3: CASSFSPSGPELTGANVLTF. The CDR3 nucleotides are TGTGCCAGCAGTTTCTCCCCCTCAGGGCCTGAACTAACTGGGGCCAACGTCCTGACTTTC. The full variable domain, in which reference TRBV27 and TRBJ2-6 provide the parts outside the CDR3, is EAQVTQNPRYLITVTGKKLTVTCSQNMNHEYMSWYRQDPGLGLRQIYYSMNVEVTDKGDVPEGYKVSRKEKRNFPLILESPSPNQTSLYFCASSFSPSGPELTGANVLTFGAGSRLTVL.

CDR3 coding DNA: TGTGCCAGCAGCCTGGGCAGGGGCAGAGGTTCTAATAGCAATCAGCCCCAGCATTTT. Translating it yields CASSLGRGRGSNSNQPQHF. The chain uses TRBV7-2 and TRBJ1-5; tentative D call: TRBD1 (6 bases). The CDR3 runs 19 residues. The germline V gene has CDR1 SGHTA and CDR2 FQGNSA. V lost 5 bases to trimming and J lost 0 bases, with 23 bases between them. The complete variable domain, with remaining parts taken from reference TRBV7-2 and TRBJ1-5, reads GAGVSQSPSNKVTEKGKDVELRCDPISGHTALYWYRQSLGQGLEFLIYFQGNSAPDKSGLPSDRFSAERTGGSVSTLTIQRTQQEDSAVYLCASSLGRGRGSNSNQPQHFGDGTRLSIL.

The chain has TRBV4-2 and TRBJ2-1; TRBD2 matches 12 bases. CDR3 length equals 16 residues. V dropped 0 bases and J dropped 7; count of bases not matched to a gene: 4. From germline, CDR1 is LGHNA and CDR2 YNFKEQ. The CDR3 DNA follows: TGTGCCAGCAGCCAAGATCCTAGCGGGGGGGTAAATGAGCAGTTCTTC. Amino acid sequence: CASSQDPSGGVNEQFF.

The V and J genes are TRBV27 and TRBJ1-1; D is perhaps TRBD1 (5 bases). Germline assignment: CDR1 MNHEY and CDR2 SMNVEV (reference sequence). The V and J ends lost 5 bases and 5 bases respectively, with 15 bases between them. The CDR3 extends over 14 amino acids. The CDR3 sequence is CASSPGGEGTEAFF. The CDR3 nucleotides read TGTGCCAGCAGTCCAGGTGGGGAGGGGACTGAAGCTTTCTTT.

The chain joins TRBV30 to TRBJ1-1, with D maybe TRBD1 (5 bases). Trimming pared 0 bases from V and 1 base from J, leaving 30 bases between. The CDR3 has 21 residues. CDR1 is GTSNPN and CDR2 is SVGIG in the germline V gene (reference sequence). The CDR3 reads CAWSVIFMGGSRQTSNTEAFF. CDR3 DNA: TGTGCCTGGAGTGTAATTTTTATGGGGGGAAGTAGGCAGACTTCGAACACTGAAGCTTTCTTT. Full variable domain (remainder filled in from reference TRBV30 and TRBJ1-1): SQTIHQWPATLVQPVGSPLSLECTVEGTSNPNLYWYRQAAGRGLQLLFYSVGIGQISSEVPQNLSASRPQDRQFILSSKKLLLSDSGFYLCAWSVIFMGGSRQTSNTEAFFGQGTRLTVV.

The V gene is TRBV6-1, the J gene TRBJ2-1, with D perhaps TRBD1 (6 bases). Per germline, CDR1 MNHNS and CDR2 SASEGT. The CDR3 loop spans 15 amino acids. V lost 5 bases, J lost 5 bases, and 16 bases lay in between. DNA for the CDR3: TGTGCCAGCAGTAGACAGGACGAGGGGCACAATGAGCAGTTCTTC. Amino acid sequence: CASSRQDEGHNEQFF.

This clone was found a few times. V gene TRBV2 combines with J gene TRBJ2-6, with 10 bases matching TRBD1. CDR3 length: 14 residues. Trimming removed 9 bases from V and 4 bases from J; junction bases left unmatched: 3. Germline CDR1 is SNHLY and CDR2 is FYNNEI. The CDR3 region is CARRQGAGANVLTF. In nucleotides, the CDR3 is TGTGCCAGACGACAGGGGGCCGGGGCCAACGTCCTGACTTTC.

The CDR3: CASSPDTTGDSPLHF. The CDR3 DNA sequence: TGTGCCAGCAGCCCCGACACCACAGGGGATTCACCCCTCCACTTT. The J gene is TRBJ1-6, the V gene TRBV11-1; 7 bases are a match to TRBD1. Trimming took 5 bases from V and 8 from J; bases not matched to a gene: 9. The V gene's germline CDR1 is SGHAT and CDR2 FQDESV (reference sequence). The CDR3 runs 15 residues.

This chain links TRBV2 with TRBJ1-1, with D uncertain. Germline V CDR1 and CDR2: SNHLY, FYNNEI. V gave up 4 bases and J gave up 1 base, with 7 bases separating them. This CDR3 region has 13 residues. The CDR3 sequence is CASSARENTEAFF. For the CDR3, the DNA is TGTGCCAGCAGTGCGAGGGAGAACACTGAAGCTTTCTTT. The full variable domain, completed using reference TRBV2 and TRBJ1-1, is EPEVTQTPSHQVTQMGQEVILRCVPISNHLYFYWYRQILGQKVEFLVSFYNNEISEKSEIFDDQFSVERPDGSNFTLKIRSTKLEDSAMYFCASSARENTEAFFGQGTRLTVV.

A remark on this clone: At one boundary the junction diverges from the germline segment, which might be a read error. The chain uses TRBV7-9 and TRBJ1-4, with 9 bases aligning to TRBD1. Germline CDR1 SEHNR, CDR2 FQNEAQ (reference sequence). There are 16 residues in the CDR3. The CDR3 is CSSSSHPGQGDEKLFF. CDR3 DNA sequence: TGTTCCAGCAGCTCACACCCGGGACAGGGAGATGAAAAACTGTTTTTT.

DNA for the CDR3: TGTGCCAGTAGTATAATCAGGCGACCCGGGGAGCTGTTTTTT. Translating gives CASSIIRRPGELFF. The V gene is TRBV19, the J gene TRBJ2-2; D gene uncertain. Trimming removed 2 bases from V and 6 bases from J, with 10 bases in between. From germline, CDR1 is LNHDA and CDR2 SQIVND (reference sequence). The length of the CDR3 is 14 residues. Using reference TRBV19 and TRBJ2-2 for the parts outside the CDR3, the full variable domain is DGGITQSPKYLFRKEGQNVTLSCEQNLNHDAMYWYRQDPGQGLRLIYYSQIVNDFQKGDIAEGYSVSREKKESFPLTVTSAQKNPTAFYLCASSIIRRPGELFFGEGSRLTVL.

The chain recombines TRBV4-1 with TRBJ2-3; D is possibly TRBD1 (5 bases). The length of the CDR3 is 16 residues. V lost 0 bases and J lost 4, with 14 bases in between. Germline V gene lookup returns CDR1 MGHRA and CDR2 YSYEKL. Here the CDR3 DNA reads TGCGCCAGCAGCCAAGATGTGGCAGGGTGGGCAGATACGCAGTATTTT. Translating it yields CASSQDVAGWADTQYF.

The chain couples TRBV28 to TRBJ2-7; D is perhaps TRBD1 (6 bases). This CDR3 is built from 14 residues. Germline V gene lookup returns CDR1 MDHEN and CDR2 SYDVKM. V was trimmed by 6 bases and J by 3 bases, leaving 15 bases between them. The CDR3 is CASSKDRPLYEQYV. The CDR3 DNA reads as TGTGCCAGCAGCAAGGACAGACCACTCTACGAGCAGTACGTC.

The genes are TRBV19 and TRBJ1-2; 12 bases are shared with TRBD1. The CDR3 runs to 17 residues. Trimming took 6 bases from V and 4 from J; bases not matched to a gene: 12. Germline CDR1 and CDR2: LNHDA and SQIVND (reference sequence). This chain's CDR3 is CASSPPGQGAVIYGYTF. The CDR3 coding sequence is TGTGCCAGTAGCCCACCGGGACAGGGGGCGGTTATCTATGGCTACACCTTC.

The genes are TRBV18 and TRBJ2-3; 12 positions agree with TRBD1. The germline CDR1 and CDR2 sequences are KGHSH and LQKENI. Losses at the gene ends were 3 bases for V and 5 bases for J; bases not matched to a gene: 9. This CDR3 contains 17 residues. CDR3 in amino acids: CASSPRGQGARGDTQYF. As DNA, the CDR3 is TGTGCCAGCTCACCTAGGGGACAGGGGGCGCGCGGAGATACGCAGTATTTT.